This T cell receptor beta chain was sequenced during a study of T cells in Graves' hyperthyroidism and ophthalmopathy (dated by TCRdb to about 2019). Broadly, across the study: Peripheral blood samples were taken at initial diagnosis, before any treatment was given. TCR V-J signatures able to tell the groups apart were searched for in a discovery cohort of 90 to 100 patients, of whom roughly 42 had Graves' ophthalmopathy and roughly 58 had stable Graves' hyperthyroidism. An independent validation cohort of fewer than 20 hyperthyroidism patients and approximately 15 patients who later progressed to ophthalmopathy tested prospective prediction of ophthalmopathy. For training and testing, the roughly 100 patients in the discovery cohort were randomly divided in a 7:3 ratio. In about 6 Graves' hyperthyroidism patients, the study also compared T-cell repertoires from thyroid tissue with T-cell repertoires from blood. Following sampling, methimazole starting at 30 mg daily was given to hyperthyroidism patients, and high-dose intravenous methylprednisolone was given to ophthalmopathy patients. The paper describes TCR Vbeta CDR3 sequencing of some 130 peripheral blood samples, made up of about 41 ophthalmopathy patients, more than 70 hyperthyroidism patients and 17 progressor patients.

Concerning this clonotype: Its antigen target is currently unknown. Qualities for individual bases were not recorded, and no much larger clone is one base off.

The TCR beta CDR3 regions were amplified from the RNA transcripts. A first-round RT-PCR of the TCR CDR3 used the HTBI primer set with the Qiagen OneStep RT-PCR kit. A second multiplex PCR round built the libraries, followed by size selection and purification. Paired-end sequencing of the libraries was performed with 100 bp reads on an Illumina HiSeq2000. The study's processing was this. Raw data were processed with SOAPnuke, discarding reads with adapters, uncalled bases, mean Phred below 15, or no exact constant-primer or identifier match. COPE v1.2.5 was used to merge the high-quality paired reads, and each unique nucleotide sequence was defined as a clonotype. MiTCR v1.1 was used to align clonotypes to the IMGT TRBV, TRBD and TRBJ reference segments. Analysis was restricted to V-J combinations with a frequency above 0.0001, which covered roughly 99% of repertoires. The TCS score was defined as F50 (clonal expansion) divided by E x V (chaos), with BLOSUM62-based TCRdist calculated between CDR3 peptides within each V-J. Welch's t-statistics and random forest reduced 514 V-J features to fewer than 15, which were used in a naive Bayes classifier (R e1071). TCRdb reanalyzed the raw reads on its own, using fastp at Q25 for trimming and MiXCR for clone calling, and kept in-frame beta chains. Each CDR3 protein appears once, grouped with its most common genes and DNA. The V and J calls, along with clone size, are taken from TCRdb and not from the paper's own processing. A total of hundreds of thousands of distinct CDR3 sequences appear in this sample, less than 25% of them only once. The ten largest clones add up to 34% of the sample.

Spanning cysteine to phenylalanine, the CDR3 consists of 12 amino acids. Only the CDR3 DNA stays, 36 bases, in frame from base 1. As encoded in the germline V gene (reference sequence), CDR1 is GTSNPN while CDR2 is SVGIG. V is reduced by 7 bases and J by 4 bases, leaving a spacing of 13 bases between them. Moderately to severely active disease, a Clinical Activity Score of at least 3, a NOSPECS grade of at least 4, and a duration under 3 months were present in ophthalmopathy patients. Exclusion was applied to patients with uncontrolled infections, other autoimmune diseases, pregnancy or lactation. Diagnoses were established on the basis of clinical symptoms, serum thyroxine and TRAb, thyroid ultrasound, and orbital computed tomography. Ficoll-Paque density gradient centrifugation was used to isolate PBMCs from approximately 10 ml of fresh peripheral blood. Total RNA was extracted with Trizol reagent, and quality was checked on an Agilent 2100 Bioanalyzer.

Broader findings and caveats from the paper: Most expanded thyroid clonotypes (frequency above 0.001) were also detected in blood, suggesting blood repertoires may reflect thyroid immune responses. A 13 V-J signature model separated ophthalmopathy from stable hyperthyroidism, with approximately 86% sensitivity and 81.08% specificity in cross-validation and 80%/75% in testing. No statistical method was used to set the sample size in advance, and investigators knew the group allocation. During validation, the model predicted progression to ophthalmopathy a median of approximately six months ahead of onset, with approximately 71% sensitivity and 72.22% specificity.

Sequencing used blood. This clonotype originated in a man aged 30 to 39 with Graves' ophthalmopathy. The V and J segments used are TRBV30 and TRBJ2-5; TRBD1 is perhaps the D gene, given 5 matching bases. CDR3 protein: CALRQIGETQYF. The DNA is as follows: TGTGCCTTGAGACAGATTGGAGAGACCCAGTACTTC.